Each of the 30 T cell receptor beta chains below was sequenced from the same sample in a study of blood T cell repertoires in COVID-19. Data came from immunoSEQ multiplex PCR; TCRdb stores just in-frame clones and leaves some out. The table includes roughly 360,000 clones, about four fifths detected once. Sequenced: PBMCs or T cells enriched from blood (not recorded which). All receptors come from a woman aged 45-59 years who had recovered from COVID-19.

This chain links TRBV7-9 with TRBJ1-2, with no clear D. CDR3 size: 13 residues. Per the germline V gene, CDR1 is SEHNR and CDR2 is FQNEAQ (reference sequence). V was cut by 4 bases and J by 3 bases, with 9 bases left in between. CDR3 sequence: CASSSTSDYGYTF. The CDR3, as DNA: TGTGCCAGCAGCTCGACTTCGGACTATGGCTACACCTTC.

CDR3 sequence reads: CASSYGSAGEKLFF. DNA for the CDR3: TGTGCCAGCAGTTACGGCTCCGCGGGTGAAAAACTGTTTTTT. The chain has TRBV6-5 and TRBJ1-4; D remains unclear. The CDR3 is 14 amino acids. V lost 2 bases, J lost 7 bases, and 11 bases lay in between. Germline assignment: CDR1 MNHEY and CDR2 SVGAGI.

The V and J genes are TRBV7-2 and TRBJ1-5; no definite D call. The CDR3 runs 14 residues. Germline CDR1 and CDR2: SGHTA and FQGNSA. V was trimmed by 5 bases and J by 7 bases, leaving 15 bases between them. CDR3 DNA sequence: TGTGCCAGCAGCCCCGCTCGGGAGTCCCAGCCCCAGCATTTT. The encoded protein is CASSPARESQPQHF.

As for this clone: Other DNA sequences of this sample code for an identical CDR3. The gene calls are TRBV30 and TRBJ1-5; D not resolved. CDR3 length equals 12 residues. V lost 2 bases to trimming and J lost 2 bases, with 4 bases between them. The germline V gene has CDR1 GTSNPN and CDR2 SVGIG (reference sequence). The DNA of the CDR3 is TGTGCCTGGAGTCGGGGCAATCAGCCCCAGCATTTT. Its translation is CAWSRGNQPQHF.

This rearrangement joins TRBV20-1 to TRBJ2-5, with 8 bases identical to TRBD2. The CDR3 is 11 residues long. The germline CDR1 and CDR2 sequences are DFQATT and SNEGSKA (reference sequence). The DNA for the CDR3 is TGCAGCCCAGCGGGAGAGGGGACCCAGTACTTC. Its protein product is CSPAGEGTQYF.

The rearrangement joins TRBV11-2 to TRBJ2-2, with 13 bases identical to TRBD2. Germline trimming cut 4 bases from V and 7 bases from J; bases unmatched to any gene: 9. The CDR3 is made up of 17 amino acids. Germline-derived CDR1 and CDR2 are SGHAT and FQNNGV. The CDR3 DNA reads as TGTGCCAGCAGCTCCTGGACTAGCGGGAGTATAGGCGGGGAGCTGTTTTTT. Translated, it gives CASSSWTSGSIGGELFF.

In nucleotides, the CDR3 is TGTGCCAGCAGTTACGGCGGGGCCACCCTTTATGGCTACACCTTC. This encodes CASSYGGATLYGYTF. This chain connects TRBV6-2 or TRBV6-3 to TRBJ1-2, with TRBD1 as a possible D gene (5 bases). With 2 bases removed from V and 5 bases from J, the gap between germline ends came to 15 bases. CDR3 length: 15 residues. Germline CDR1 MNHEY, CDR2 SVGEGT.

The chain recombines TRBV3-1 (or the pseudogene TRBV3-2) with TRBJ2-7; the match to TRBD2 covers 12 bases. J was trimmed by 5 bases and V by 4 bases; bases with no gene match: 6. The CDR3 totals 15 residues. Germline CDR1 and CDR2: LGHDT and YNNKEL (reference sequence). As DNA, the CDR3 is TGTGCCAGCAGCCGCAGACTAGCGGGAGCCCACGAGCAGTACTTC. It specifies CASSRRLAGAHEQYF.

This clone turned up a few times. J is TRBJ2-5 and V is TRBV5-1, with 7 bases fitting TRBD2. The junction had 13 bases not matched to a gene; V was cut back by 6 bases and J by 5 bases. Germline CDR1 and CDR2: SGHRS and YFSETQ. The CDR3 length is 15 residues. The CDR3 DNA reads TGCGCCAGCAACCCGGGGAGGGCAGGCCGGGAGACCCAGTACTTC. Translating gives CASNPGRAGRETQYF.

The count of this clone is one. CDR3 sequence reads: CASSLIGHTQETQYF. In DNA, the CDR3 is TGTGCCAGCAGCTTAATCGGACACACCCAAGAGACCCAGTACTTC. The J gene is TRBJ2-5, the V gene TRBV7-9, with D perhaps matching TRBD1 (5 bases). V lost 2 bases to trimming and J lost 1 base, with 11 bases between them. Germline values: CDR1 SEHNR, CDR2 FQNEAQ (reference sequence). The CDR3 spans 15 residues.

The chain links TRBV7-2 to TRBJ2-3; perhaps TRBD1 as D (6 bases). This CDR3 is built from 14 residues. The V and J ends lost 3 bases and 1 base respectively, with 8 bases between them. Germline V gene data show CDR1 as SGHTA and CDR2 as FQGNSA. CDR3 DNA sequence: TGTGCCAGCAGCTTCTCAGGGGGCACAGATACGCAGTATTTT. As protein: CASSFSGGTDTQYF.

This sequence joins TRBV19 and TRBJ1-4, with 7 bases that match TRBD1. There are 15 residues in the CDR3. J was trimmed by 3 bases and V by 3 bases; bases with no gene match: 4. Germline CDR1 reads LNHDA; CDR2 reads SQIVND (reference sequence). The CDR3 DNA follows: TGTGCCAGTAGTATGCACAGGGGTTCTAATGAAAAACTGTTTTTT. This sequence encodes CASSMHRGSNEKLFF.

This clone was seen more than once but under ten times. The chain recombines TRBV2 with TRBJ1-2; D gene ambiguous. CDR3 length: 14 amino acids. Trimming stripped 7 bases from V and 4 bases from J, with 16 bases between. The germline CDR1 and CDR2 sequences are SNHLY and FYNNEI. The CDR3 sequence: CASTQGGLSYGYTF. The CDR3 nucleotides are TGTGCCAGCACCCAAGGAGGTCTTAGCTATGGCTACACCTTC.

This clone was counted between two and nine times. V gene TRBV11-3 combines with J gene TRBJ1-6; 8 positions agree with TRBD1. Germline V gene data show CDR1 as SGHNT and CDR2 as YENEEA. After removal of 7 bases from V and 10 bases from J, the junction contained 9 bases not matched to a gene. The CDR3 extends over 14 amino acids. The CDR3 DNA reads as TGTGCCAGCAACGGACAGGGAGGGCAATCACCCCTCCACTTT. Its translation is CASNGQGGQSPLHF.

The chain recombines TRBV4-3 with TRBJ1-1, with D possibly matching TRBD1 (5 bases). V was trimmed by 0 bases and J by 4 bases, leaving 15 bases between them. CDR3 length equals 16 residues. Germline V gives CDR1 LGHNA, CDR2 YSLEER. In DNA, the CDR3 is TGCGCCAGCAGCCAAGACGGGGGACCCATGGGCACTGAAGCTTTCTTT. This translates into CASSQDGGPMGTEAFF.

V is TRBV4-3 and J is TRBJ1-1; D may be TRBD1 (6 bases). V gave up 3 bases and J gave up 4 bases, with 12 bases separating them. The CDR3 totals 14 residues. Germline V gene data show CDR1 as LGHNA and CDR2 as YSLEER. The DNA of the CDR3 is TGCGCCAGCAGCCAGCTAACAGGGACCACTGAAGCTTTCTTT. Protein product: CASSQLTGTTEAFF.

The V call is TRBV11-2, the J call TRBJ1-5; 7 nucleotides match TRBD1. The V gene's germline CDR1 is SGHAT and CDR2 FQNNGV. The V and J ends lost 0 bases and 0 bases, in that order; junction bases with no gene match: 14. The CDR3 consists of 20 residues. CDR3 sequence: CASSLEEYEGADFSNQPQHF. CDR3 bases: TGTGCCAGCAGCTTAGAGGAGTATGAGGGGGCGGACTTTAGCAATCAGCCCCAGCATTTT.

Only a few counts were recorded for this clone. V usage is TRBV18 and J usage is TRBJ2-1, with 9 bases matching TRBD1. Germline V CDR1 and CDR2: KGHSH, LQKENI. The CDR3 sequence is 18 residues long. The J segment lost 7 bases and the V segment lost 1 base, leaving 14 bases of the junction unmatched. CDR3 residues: CASSPLLFDRGGKNEQFF. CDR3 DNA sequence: TGTGCCAGCTCACCACTCCTGTTTGACAGGGGGGGAAAGAATGAGCAGTTCTTC.

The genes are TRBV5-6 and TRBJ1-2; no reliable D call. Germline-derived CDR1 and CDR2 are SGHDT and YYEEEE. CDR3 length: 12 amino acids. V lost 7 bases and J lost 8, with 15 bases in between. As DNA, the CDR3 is TGTGCCAGCGCCCTTACAGAGTCCGGCTACACCTTC. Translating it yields CASALTESGYTF. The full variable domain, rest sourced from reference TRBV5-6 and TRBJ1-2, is DAGVTQSPTHLIKTRGQQVTLRCSPKSGHDTVSWYQQALGQGPQFIFQYYEEEERQRGNFPDRFSGHQFPNYSSELNVNALLLGDSALYLCASALTESGYTFGSGTRLTVV.

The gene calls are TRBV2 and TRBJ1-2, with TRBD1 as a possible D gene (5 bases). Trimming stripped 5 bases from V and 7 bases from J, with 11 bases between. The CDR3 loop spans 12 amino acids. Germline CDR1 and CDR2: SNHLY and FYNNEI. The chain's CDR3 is CASSLQAPGYTF. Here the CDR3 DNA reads TGTGCCAGCAGTCTACAGGCTCCTGGCTACACCTTC.

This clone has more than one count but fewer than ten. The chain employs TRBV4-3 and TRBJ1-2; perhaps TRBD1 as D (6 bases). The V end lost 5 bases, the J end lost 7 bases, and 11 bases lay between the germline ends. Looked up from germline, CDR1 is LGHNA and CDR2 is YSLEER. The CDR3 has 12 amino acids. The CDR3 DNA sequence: TGCGCCAGCAGCAAACAGGGAGTTGGCTACACCTTC. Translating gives CASSKQGVGYTF.

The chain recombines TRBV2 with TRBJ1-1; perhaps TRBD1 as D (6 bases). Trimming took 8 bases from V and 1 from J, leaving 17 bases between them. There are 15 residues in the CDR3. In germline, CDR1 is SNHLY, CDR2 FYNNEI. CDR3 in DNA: TGTGCCAGCCGTGGCCAGGGGATCACGAACACTGAAGCTTTCTTT. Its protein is CASRGQGITNTEAFF.

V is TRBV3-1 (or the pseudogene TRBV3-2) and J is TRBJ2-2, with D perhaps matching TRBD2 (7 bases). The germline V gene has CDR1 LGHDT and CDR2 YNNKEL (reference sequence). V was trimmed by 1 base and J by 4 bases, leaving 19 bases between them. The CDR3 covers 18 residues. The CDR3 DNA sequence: TGTGCCAGCAGCCAAGTCCAAGTTGGGGGGGCGGTCACCGGGGAGCTGTTTTTT. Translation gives CASSQVQVGGAVTGELFF.

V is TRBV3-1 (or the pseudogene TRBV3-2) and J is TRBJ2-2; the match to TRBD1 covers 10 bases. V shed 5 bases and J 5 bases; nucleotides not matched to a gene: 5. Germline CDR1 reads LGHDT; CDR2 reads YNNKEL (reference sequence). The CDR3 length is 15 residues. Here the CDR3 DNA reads TGTGCCAGCAGCTACCGGGACAGGGGAACCGGGGAGCTGTTTTTT. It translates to CASSYRDRGTGELFF.

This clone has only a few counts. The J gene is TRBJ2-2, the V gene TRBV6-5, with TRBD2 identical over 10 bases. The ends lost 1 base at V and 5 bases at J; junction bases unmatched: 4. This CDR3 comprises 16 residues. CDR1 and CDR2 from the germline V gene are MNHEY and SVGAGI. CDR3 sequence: CASSYYVTSGTGELFF. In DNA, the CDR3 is TGTGCCAGCAGTTACTATGTGACTAGCGGGACCGGGGAGCTGTTTTTT.

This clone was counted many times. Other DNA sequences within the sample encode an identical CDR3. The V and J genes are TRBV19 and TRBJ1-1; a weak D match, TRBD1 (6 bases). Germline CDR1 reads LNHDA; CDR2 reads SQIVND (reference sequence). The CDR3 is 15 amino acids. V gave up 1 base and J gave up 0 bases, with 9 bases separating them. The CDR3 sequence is CASSIGGQLNTEAFF. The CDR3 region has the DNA TGTGCCAGTAGTATAGGCGGACAGCTGAACACTGAAGCTTTCTTT.

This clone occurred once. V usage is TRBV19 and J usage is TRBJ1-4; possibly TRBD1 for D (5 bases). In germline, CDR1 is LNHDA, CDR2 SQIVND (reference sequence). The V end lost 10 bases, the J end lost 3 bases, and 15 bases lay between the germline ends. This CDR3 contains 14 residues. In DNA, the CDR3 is TGTGCCACCCCACGGGGGGAGTCTAATGAAAAACTGTTTTTT. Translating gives CATPRGESNEKLFF.

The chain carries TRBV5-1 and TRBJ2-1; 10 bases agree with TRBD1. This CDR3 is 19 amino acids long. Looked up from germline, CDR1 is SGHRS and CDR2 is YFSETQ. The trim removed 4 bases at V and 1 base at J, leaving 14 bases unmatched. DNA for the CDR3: TGCGCCAGCAGCCAAAAACCCATCGGGGACAGGGGTTCCTACAATGAGCAGTTCTTC. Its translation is CASSQKPIGDRGSYNEQFF.

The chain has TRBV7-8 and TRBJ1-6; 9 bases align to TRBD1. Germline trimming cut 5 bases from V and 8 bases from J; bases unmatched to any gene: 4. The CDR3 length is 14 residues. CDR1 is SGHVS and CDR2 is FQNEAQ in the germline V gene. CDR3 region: CASSTDRGHSPLHF. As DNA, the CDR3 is TGTGCCAGCAGCACGGACAGGGGACATTCACCCCTCCACTTT.

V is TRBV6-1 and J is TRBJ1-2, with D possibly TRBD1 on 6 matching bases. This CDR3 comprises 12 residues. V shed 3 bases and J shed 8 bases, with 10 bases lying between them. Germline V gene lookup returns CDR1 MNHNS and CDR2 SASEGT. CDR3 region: CASSERGWGYTF. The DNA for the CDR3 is TGTGCCAGCAGTGAGAGGGGGTGGGGCTACACCTTC.